The rows below give T cell receptor beta chains drawn from one sample of a study of blood T cell repertoires in COVID-19. Sequencing used immunoSEQ multiplex PCR; TCRdb keeps in-frame clones, though not all of them. The table lists fewer than 250,000 clones, 70% to 90% of them singletons. The material sequenced was peripheral blood. The receptors here all came from a middle-aged man with acute or convalescent COVID-19. Each CDR3 is given with its conserved first and last residue. D genes are given only for firm matches. The size of a clone is reported for some rows only, either as once, few or many, or as a class for expanded clones.

clone_size	v_call	cdr3_length	d_call	j_call	cdr3_aa	cdr3_nt
.	TRBV2	14	TRBD1	TRBJ1-1	CARPTGDGNTEAFF	TGTGCCAGGCCTACAGGGGACGGGAACACTGAAGCTTTCTTT
.	TRBV6-5	16	TRBD2	TRBJ2-1	CASSYSTAGGRDEQFF	TGTGCCAGCAGTTACTCGACAGCGGGGGGGCGGGATGAGCAGTTCTTC
.	TRBV19	14	.	TRBJ1-1	CASTASGGNTEAFF	TGTGCCAGTACCGCTTCGGGGGGGAACACTGAAGCTTTCTTT
.	TRBV19	17	TRBD1	TRBJ2-7	CASSPGQGASLSYEQYF	TGTGCCAGTAGCCCGGGACAGGGCGCTTCACTCTCCTACGAGCAGTACTTC
.	TRBV6-5	13	.	TRBJ2-7	CASRTGWAYEQYF	TGTGCCAGCAGAACAGGGTGGGCCTACGAGCAGTACTTC
.	TRBV2	12	.	TRBJ2-5	CARGLRQETQYF	TGTGCCAGGGGACTGCGACAAGAGACCCAGTACTTC
.	TRBV2	15	TRBD1	TRBJ2-5	CASSKTGIISETQYF	TGTGCCAGCAGTAAGACAGGGATCATCTCGGAGACCCAGTACTTC
.	TRBV11-2	16	.	TRBJ2-6	CASSLIEWSGANVLTF	TGTGCCAGCAGCTTAATCGAGTGGTCTGGGGCCAACGTCCTGACTTTC
.	TRBV25-1	17	TRBD2	TRBJ2-2	CASSEIGTSGNTGELFF	TGTGCCAGCAGTGAAATTGGCACTAGCGGAAACACCGGGGAGCTGTTTTTT
.	TRBV14	13	.	TRBJ2-1	CASSRLIVSQQFF	TGTGCCAGCAGCCGACTGATCGTCTCTCAACAGTTCTTC
.	TRBV7-9	16	.	TRBJ1-5	CASSPGHLSPNQPQHF	TGTGCCAGCAGCCCGGGACATTTATCACCCAATCAGCCCCAGCATTTT
.	TRBV11-2	14	.	TRBJ1-5	CASSLDQILHPQHF	TGTGCCAGCAGCTTAGATCAGATCCTCCACCCCCAGCATTTT
.	TRBV24-1	21	TRBD1	TRBJ1-2	CATSQAITGALPTTPPYGYTF	TGTGCCACCAGTCAGGCAATAACAGGGGCACTACCAACCACTCCACCTTATGGCTACACCTTC
.	TRBV5-1	15	TRBD1	TRBJ2-1	CASRSEGASYNEQFF	TGCGCCAGCAGGTCAGAGGGGGCCTCTTACAATGAGCAGTTCTTC
.	TRBV5-1	14	TRBD1	TRBJ1-2	CASSPDSGQISYTF	TGCGCCAGCAGCCCGGACTCGGGACAGATAAGCTACACCTTC
.	TRBV19	15	TRBD2	TRBJ2-1	CASSGGRQWDNEQFF	TGTGCCAGTAGTGGCGGGAGACAATGGGACAATGAGCAGTTCTTC
once	TRBV6-1	19	.	TRBJ2-7	CASSEALAGQGNPRYEQYF	TGTGCCAGCAGTGAAGCTTTGGCTGGGCAGGGCAATCCCCGCTACGAGCAGTACTTC
.	TRBV6-2/TRBV6-3	18	.	TRBJ1-2	CASSYSKGHHKTNYGYTF	TGTGCCAGCAGTTACTCAAAGGGACATCATAAGACGAACTATGGCTACACCTTC
once	TRBV2	12	TRBD1	TRBJ1-2	CASRDRVGGYTF	TGTGCCAGCCGTGACAGGGTCGGTGGCTACACCTTC
.	TRBV4-1	16	.	TRBJ2-2	CASSQIWRAYTGELFF	TGCGCCAGCAGCCAAATCTGGCGGGCTTACACCGGGGAGCTGTTTTTT
.	TRBV6-4	15	.	TRBJ1-6	CASSSSPGGDSPLHF	TGTGCCAGCAGTAGCTCGCCAGGCGGGGATTCACCCCTCCACTTT
.	TRBV15	15	.	TRBJ1-1	CATSAMGGMHTEAFF	TGTGCCACCAGCGCGATGGGAGGGATGCACACTGAAGCTTTCTTT
few	TRBV6-5	15	.	TRBJ2-1	CASSYGDRNYNEQFF	TGTGCCAGCAGTTACGGAGACAGAAACTACAATGAGCAGTTCTTC
.	TRBV29-1	12	.	TRBJ1-1	CSVNHMNTEAFF	TGCAGCGTGAATCACATGAACACTGAAGCTTTCTTT
.	TRBV21-1	16	.	TRBJ2-1	CASSADRVRDYNEQFF	TGTGCCAGCAGCGCGGACAGGGTTCGGGACTACAATGAGCAGTTCTTC
.	TRBV18	15	.	TRBJ1-1	CASSPGQRMNTEAFF	TGTGCCAGCTCTCCCGGACAGAGAATGAACACTGAAGCTTTCTTT
.	TRBV10-3	14	TRBD1	TRBJ1-1	CAISGVGGDTEAFF	TGTGCCATCAGTGGGGTAGGGGGCGACACTGAAGCTTTCTTT